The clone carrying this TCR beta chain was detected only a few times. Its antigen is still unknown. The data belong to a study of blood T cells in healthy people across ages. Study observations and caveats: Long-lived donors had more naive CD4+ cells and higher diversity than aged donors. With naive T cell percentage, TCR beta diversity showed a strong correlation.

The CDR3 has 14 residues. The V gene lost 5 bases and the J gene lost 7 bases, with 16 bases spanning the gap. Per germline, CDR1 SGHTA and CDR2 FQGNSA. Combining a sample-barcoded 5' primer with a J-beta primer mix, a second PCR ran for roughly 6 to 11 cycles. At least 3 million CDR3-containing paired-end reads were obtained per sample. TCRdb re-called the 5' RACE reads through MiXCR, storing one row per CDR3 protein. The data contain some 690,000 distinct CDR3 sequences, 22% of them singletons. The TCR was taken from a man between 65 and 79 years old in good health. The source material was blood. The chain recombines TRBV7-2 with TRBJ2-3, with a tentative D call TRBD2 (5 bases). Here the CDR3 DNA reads TGTGCCAGCAGCCGCGAGTCGGGGTCGAATACGCAGTATTTT. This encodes CASSRESGSNTQYF.